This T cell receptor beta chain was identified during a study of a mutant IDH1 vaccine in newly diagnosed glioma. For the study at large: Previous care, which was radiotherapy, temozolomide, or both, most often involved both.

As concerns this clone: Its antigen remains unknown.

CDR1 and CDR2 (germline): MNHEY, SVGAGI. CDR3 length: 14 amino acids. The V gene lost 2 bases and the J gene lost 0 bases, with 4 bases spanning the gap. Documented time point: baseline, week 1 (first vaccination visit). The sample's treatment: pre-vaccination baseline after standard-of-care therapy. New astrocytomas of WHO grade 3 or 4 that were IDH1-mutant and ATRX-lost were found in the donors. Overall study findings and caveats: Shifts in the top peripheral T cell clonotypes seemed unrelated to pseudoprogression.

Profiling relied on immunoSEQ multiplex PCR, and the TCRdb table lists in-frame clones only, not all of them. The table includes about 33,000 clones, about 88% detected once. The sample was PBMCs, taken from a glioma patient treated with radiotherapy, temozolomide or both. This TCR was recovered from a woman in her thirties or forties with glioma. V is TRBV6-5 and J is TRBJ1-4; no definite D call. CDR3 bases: TGTGCCAGCAGTTACGTGGCAACTAATGAAAAACTGTTTTTT. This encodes CASSYVATNEKLFF.